Given below is one T cell receptor beta chain in context. Its cognate antigen has yet to be identified. No base qualities exist here, and no much larger clone lies one base off it. The data were obtained in a study of T cells in tuberculosis (dated by TCRdb to the late 2010s). Notes on the research overall: In the study, CD1B tetramers and high-throughput TCR immunosequencing were combined to characterize T cells specific for the mycobacterial lipid antigen glucose monomycolate (GMM). With 10 or so people per group, a South African clinical cohort compared IGRA-negative adolescents, IGRA-positive adolescents with latent tuberculosis, and adults with active tuberculosis.

At study entry, adolescents were screened for latent tuberculosis infection by tuberculin skin test and QuantiFERON-TB GOLD In-Tube IGRA. Immunosequencing was performed on unsorted cryopreserved PBMC, with 80,000 to 100,000 T cells per clinical donor covered on average. Eleven high schools in the Worcester region of the Western Cape, South Africa, served as enrollment sites for adolescents aged 12 to 18 years. Roughly 10 adolescents infected with M. tuberculosis and around ten uninfected adolescents were chosen and matched for age and sex. Adolescent PBMC were isolated from freshly drawn heparinized blood by density centrifugation and cryopreserved. The immunoSEQ multiplex PCR assay was used to generate TCR libraries, with TCR-beta and/or TCR-alpha/delta assays applied to each sample. The amplified TCR libraries were sequenced using the Illumina high-throughput platform. On the authors' methods: Clustering and dimensionality reduction relied on pairwise TCRdist distances among GMM-specific receptors from T cells that were either sorted ex vivo or expanded in vitro. Each clinical repertoire received a mean NN-distance score, defined as the average TCRdist to the nearest 10% of tetramer-positive reference sequences. GEM TCR motif frequency was calculated as the fraction of unique TCRs that matched known GEM sequences in V/J usage and CDR3 length. Linear discriminant analysis with leave-one-out cross-validation, implemented in scikit-learn, was used to classify active tuberculosis. TCRdb limited this immuneACCESS table to in-frame rearrangements with V and J called. A share of clones is missing; checked studies link under half to unresolved V genes, and the rest is unexplained. V and J calls and clone size come straight from that table; D and trimming were deduced from the DNA. Within this sample are 37,000 or so clones, with 94% of them counted one time only. About 12% of the sample rests with the top ten.

Findings and caveats that apply to the study as a whole: Clinical samples were selected based on which cryopreserved specimens were available, and the active tuberculosis cases were adults whereas the controls were adolescents. Compared with IGRA-negative controls, TCR-alpha repertoires from active tuberculosis had smaller mean NN-distances to GMM-specific TCRs, which suggests clonal expansion of these TCRs. The smaller NN-distances in active tuberculosis patients were driven in part by shorter CDR3-alpha lengths, while the difference seen for TCR-beta was not statistically significant. Using GEM motif frequencies, a classifier achieved over 55% accuracy, whereas a classifier built on the diverse GMM-specific repertoire got to under 90% accuracy (AUROC around 0.9).

Sequences were obtained from PBMCs. The TCR comes from a donor under 30 with latent tuberculosis or without tuberculosis infection. Some clones in this sample may be carry-over from other donors' samples.

The CDR3 corresponds to CASSEFRDRDEKLFF. At the DNA level, the sequence is TGTGCCAGTTCTGAATTCCGGGACAGGGACGAAAAACTGTTTTTT. The V gene is TRBV5-4 and the J gene is TRBJ1-4; TRBD1 aligns with 9 central bases. From a lookup of the germline V gene (reference sequence), CDR1 and CDR2 are SGHNT and YYREEE. Compared with germline, V lacks 8 bases and J lacks 8 bases; bases without a gene match: 13. From the cysteine up to the phenylalanine, the CDR3 has a length of 15 residues. Only the CDR3 part of the read is kept: 45 bases, read in frame from the first base.